Listed below are T cell receptor beta chains from one sample, sequenced in a study of shared clonotypes between healthy human individuals. The method was immunoSEQ multiplex PCR; TCRdb's version includes in-frame clones alone and lacks a portion of them. Of 600,000 to 750,000 clones listed, about 90% are singletons. The sequenced material came from memory CD8+ T cells from PBMCs. The receptors originated from a man in his late teens or twenties in good health. Some clones in this sample may be carry-over from other donors' samples. The CDR3 runs from the conserved cysteine through the conserved F or W. The order of the fields is V gene, D gene, J gene, clone size, CDR3 protein, CDR3 DNA. The D gene is left open where the match is weak. For some rows the clone size is stated as once, few or many, or as a class when expanded; others skip it.

V gene: TRBV7-8
D gene: NA
J gene: TRBJ1-1
clone size: NA
CDR3 protein: CASSLSRMNTEAFF
CDR3 DNA: TGTGCCAGCAGCTTAAGTCGGATGAACACTGAAGCTTTCTTT

V gene: TRBV7-9
D gene: TRBD2
J gene: TRBJ2-7
clone size: NA
CDR3 protein: CASSPGTSGIHLSYEQYF
CDR3 DNA: TGTGCCAGCAGCCCAGGGACTAGCGGGATCCACCTCTCCTACGAGCAGTACTTC

V gene: TRBV4-1
D gene: NA
J gene: TRBJ2-2
clone size: once
CDR3 protein: CASSQGQYWPTGELFF
CDR3 DNA: TGCGCCAGCAGCCAAGGACAGTACTGGCCCACCGGGGAGCTGTTTTTT

V gene: TRBV15
D gene: NA
J gene: TRBJ1-3
clone size: NA
CDR3 protein: CATSRVGEGTIYF
CDR3 DNA: TGTGCCACCAGCAGAGTTGGGGAGGGGACCATATATTTT

V gene: TRBV27
D gene: NA
J gene: TRBJ2-7
clone size: NA
CDR3 protein: CGVRSPLGEQYF
CDR3 DNA: TGTGGAGTCCGGAGCCCTTTGGGGGAGCAGTACTTC

V gene: TRBV29-1
D gene: NA
J gene: TRBJ2-2
clone size: NA
CDR3 protein: CSVGSGELFF
CDR3 DNA: TGCAGCGTTGGATCCGGGGAGCTGTTTTTT

V gene: TRBV9
D gene: NA
J gene: TRBJ2-3
clone size: NA
CDR3 protein: CASSVASGTDTQYF
CDR3 DNA: TGTGCCAGCAGCGTAGCTTCCGGCACAGATACGCAGTATTTT

V gene: TRBV9
D gene: NA
J gene: TRBJ1-2
clone size: NA
CDR3 protein: CASSSWEETNYGYTF
CDR3 DNA: TGTGCCAGCAGCTCCTGGGAAGAGACTAACTATGGCTACACCTTC

V gene: TRBV7-9
D gene: TRBD1
J gene: TRBJ1-1
clone size: NA
CDR3 protein: CASITSGGAGTEAFF
CDR3 DNA: TGTGCCAGCATCACATCAGGGGGCGCGGGCACTGAAGCTTTCTTT

V gene: TRBV7-9
D gene: NA
J gene: TRBJ1-1
clone size: NA
CDR3 protein: CASSVSGEGRTEAFF
CDR3 DNA: TGTGCCAGCAGCGTATCAGGGGAGGGTAGGACTGAAGCTTTCTTT

V gene: TRBV5-5
D gene: NA
J gene: TRBJ2-7
clone size: NA
CDR3 protein: CASSFIAGTYEQYF
CDR3 DNA: TGTGCCAGCAGCTTTATCGCAGGGACCTACGAGCAGTACTTC

V gene: TRBV4-3
D gene: NA
J gene: TRBJ2-7
clone size: NA
CDR3 protein: CASSQDRGNFGEQYF
CDR3 DNA: TGCGCCAGCAGCCAAGATCGAGGAAACTTCGGCGAGCAGTACTTC

V gene: TRBV7-9
D gene: TRBD2
J gene: TRBJ2-5
clone size: NA
CDR3 protein: CASSSSGNRRGEQYF
CDR3 DNA: TGTGCCAGCAGCTCTAGCGGGAACCGTCGAGGAGAGCAGTACTTC

V gene: TRBV11-2
D gene: NA
J gene: TRBJ2-1
clone size: NA
CDR3 protein: CASSLVSSNEQFF
CDR3 DNA: TGTGCCAGCAGCTTAGTGAGTAGTAATGAGCAGTTCTTC

V gene: TRBV29-1
D gene: NA
J gene: TRBJ1-3
clone size: NA
CDR3 protein: CSAQILSGNTIYF
CDR3 DNA: TGCAGCGCCCAAATACTCTCTGGAAACACCATATATTTT

V gene: TRBV7-9
D gene: TRBD2
J gene: TRBJ2-2
clone size: NA
CDR3 protein: CASSLSSGVFVGELFF
CDR3 DNA: TGTGCCAGCAGCTTGTCTAGCGGAGTTTTTGTTGGGGAGCTGTTTTTT

V gene: TRBV6-5
D gene: NA
J gene: TRBJ1-1
clone size: once
CDR3 protein: CASSYSVDPNTEAFF
CDR3 DNA: TGTGCCAGCAGTTACTCGGTGGATCCAAACACTGAAGCTTTCTTT

V gene: TRBV12-5
D gene: TRBD2
J gene: TRBJ2-1
clone size: NA
CDR3 protein: CASGLVPPSGKGVDEQFF
CDR3 DNA: TGTGCTAGTGGTTTGGTACCGCCTAGCGGGAAAGGGGTGGATGAGCAGTTCTTC

V gene: TRBV18
D gene: NA
J gene: TRBJ2-4
clone size: NA
CDR3 protein: CASSPGVAKNIQYF
CDR3 DNA: TGTGCCAGCTCACCTGGGGTAGCCAAAAACATTCAGTACTTC

V gene: TRBV28
D gene: NA
J gene: TRBJ1-1
clone size: few
CDR3 protein: CASSLSLVMGTEAFF
CDR3 DNA: TGTGCCAGCAGTTTATCCCTGGTTATGGGGACTGAAGCTTTCTTT

V gene: TRBV19
D gene: NA
J gene: TRBJ1-2
clone size: NA
CDR3 protein: CASSMLGQEIYGYTF
CDR3 DNA: TGTGCCAGTAGTATGCTCGGTCAGGAGATTTATGGCTACACCTTC

V gene: TRBV7-9
D gene: TRBD2
J gene: TRBJ2-7
clone size: NA
CDR3 protein: CASSPGTRWGYEQYF
CDR3 DNA: TGTGCCAGCAGCCCCGGGACTAGATGGGGGTACGAGCAGTACTTC

V gene: TRBV4-1
D gene: NA
J gene: TRBJ2-1
clone size: NA
CDR3 protein: CASSRWDEQFF
CDR3 DNA: TGCGCCAGCAGCCGGTGGGATGAGCAGTTCTTC